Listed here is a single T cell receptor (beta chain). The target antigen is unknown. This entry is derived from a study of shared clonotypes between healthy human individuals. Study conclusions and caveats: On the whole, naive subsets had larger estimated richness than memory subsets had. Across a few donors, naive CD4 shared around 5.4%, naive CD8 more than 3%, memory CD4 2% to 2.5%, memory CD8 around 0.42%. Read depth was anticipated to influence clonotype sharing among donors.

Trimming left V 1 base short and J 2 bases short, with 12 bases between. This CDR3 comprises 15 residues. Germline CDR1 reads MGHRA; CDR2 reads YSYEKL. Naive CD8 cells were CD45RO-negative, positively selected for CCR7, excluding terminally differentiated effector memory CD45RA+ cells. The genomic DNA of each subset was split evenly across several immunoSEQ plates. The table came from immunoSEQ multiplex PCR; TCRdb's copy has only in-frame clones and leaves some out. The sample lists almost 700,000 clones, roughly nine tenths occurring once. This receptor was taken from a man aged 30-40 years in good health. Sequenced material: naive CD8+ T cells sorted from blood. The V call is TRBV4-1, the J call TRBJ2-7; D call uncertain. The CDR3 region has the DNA TGCGCCAGCAGCCAAGGGGTGCCACCTACCTACGAGCAGTACTTC. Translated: CASSQGVPPTYEQYF.